The 5 T cell receptor beta chains presented below share a single source sample, sequenced in a study of tumor-infiltrating lymphocytes in primary liver carcinoma. The approximately 20-31 mg bulk tissue piece was not sorted before simultaneous RNA and DNA extraction. From 400 to 550 ng total RNA, TCR beta cDNA was generated with a primer in the constant region. Nested multiplex PCR, run for three rounds with slightly modified ARM-PCR, yielded TCR beta libraries. The first two PCR rounds, roughly 10 cycles each, used TRBV1-TRBV30 forward primers and a C-beta reverse primer. MiXCR was run by TCRdb on the multiplex PCR reads, yielding one entry per CDR3 protein. The sample consists of about 120,000 distinct CDR3 sequences, less than 75% of them appearing once. Sequencing was carried out using tumor-adjacent normal liver tissue. These receptors were taken from a woman in her fifties or sixties with primary liver carcinoma and hepatitis B virus infection.

On this clonotype: Compared with germline, one end of the junction differs, possibly owing to a read error. This chain links TRBV10-3 with TRBJ1-2; D remains ambiguous. This CDR3 has 12 amino acids. Germline V gene data show CDR1 as ENHRY and CDR2 as SYGVKD. The CDR3 region is CVISGSDYGYTF. The CDR3, as DNA: TGTGTCATCAGTGGGTCGGACTATGGTTACACCTTC.

The table lists this clonotype with a few counts. The CDR3 carries no conserved terminal phenylalanine or tryptophan, so it likely arises from a read error. The chain joins TRBV11-2 to TRBJ2-3; no firm D call. This CDR3 is built from 12 residues. Germline V gives CDR1 SGHAT, CDR2 FQNNGV. In nucleotides, the CDR3 is TGTGCCGGCAGCTTAGATAGGGATACGCAGTATCTT. Its protein is CAGSLDRDTQYL.

The genes are TRBV20-1 and TRBJ2-3; 10 bases are shared with TRBD2. V lost 1 base to trimming and J lost 2 bases; unmatched junction nucleotides: 3. Germline loops: CDR1 DFQATT, CDR2 SNEGSKA (reference sequence). The CDR3 has 15 residues. The CDR3 sequence: CSARVLAGNTDTQYF. The CDR3 DNA is TGCAGTGCTAGAGTACTAGCGGGGAACACAGATACGCAGTATTTT.

Details on this clonotype: This CDR3 is missing its conserved last phenylalanine or tryptophan, likely due to a read error. The chain recombines TRBV29-1 with TRBJ2-2; D gene unclear. The CDR3 consists of 14 residues. Trimming pared 3 bases from V and 10 bases from J, leaving 18 bases between. Germline V gene data show CDR1 as SQVTM and CDR2 as ANQGSEA. The CDR3 nucleotides are TGCAGCGTTGACGCAGGAATGGGATCCCTGGAGCTGTTTTCT. Its translation is CSVDAGMGSLELFS.

With respect to this clonotype: Its ends do not fully match the called genes, so a read error is possible. The chain joins TRBV5-1 to TRBJ1-5; a possible D gene is TRBD1 (5 bases). The CDR3 runs to 12 residues. CDR1 is SGHRS and CDR2 is YFSETQ in the germline V gene. The CDR3: CDSSTVGGPQHF. For the CDR3, the DNA is TGTGACAGCAGCACGGTGGGAGGGCCCCAGCATTTT.